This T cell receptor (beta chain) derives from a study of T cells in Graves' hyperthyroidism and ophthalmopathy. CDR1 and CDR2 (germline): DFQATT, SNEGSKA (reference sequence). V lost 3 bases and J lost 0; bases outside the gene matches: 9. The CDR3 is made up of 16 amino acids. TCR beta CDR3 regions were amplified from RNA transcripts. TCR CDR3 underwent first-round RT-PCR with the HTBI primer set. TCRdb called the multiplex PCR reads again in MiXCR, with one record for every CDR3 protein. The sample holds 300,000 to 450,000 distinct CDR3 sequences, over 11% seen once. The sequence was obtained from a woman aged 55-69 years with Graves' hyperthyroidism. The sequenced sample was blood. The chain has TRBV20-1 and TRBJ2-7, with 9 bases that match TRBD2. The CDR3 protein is CSASPGGSGSSYEQYF. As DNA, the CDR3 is TGCAGTGCTAGCCCCGGGGGTAGCGGGAGCTCCTACGAGCAGTACTTC.